This T cell receptor beta chain originates from a study of radiation and T cells in renal cell carcinoma. The germline V gene encodes CDR1 SGHTA and CDR2 FQGNSA. The V and J ends lost 3 bases and 3 bases respectively, with 6 bases between them. This CDR3 has 12 amino acids. Regarding the study as a whole: From baseline, blood top tumor clonotypes peaked at 2 weeks post-radiation.

Assay used: immunoSEQ multiplex PCR; TCRdb lists only in-frame clones, some missing. Of tens of thousands of clones listed, roughly 80% were seen once; the top ten hold about 2.5%. Notes on this clone: Its matching antigen is unknown.

The time point was: blood 4 weeks post-SBRT, at nephrectomy. Treatment noted: 15 Gy SBRT to primary tumor, nephrectomy 4 weeks later. Nephrectomy followed 15 Gy stereotactic body radiation by 4 weeks. Blood was sampled at baseline, 2 weeks and 4 weeks after SBRT. The material sequenced was blood, taken from a patient whose treatment included radiotherapy and nephrectomy. V gene TRBV7-2 combines with J gene TRBJ2-7, with no clear D. This receptor was obtained from a woman aged 55-69 years with renal cell carcinoma. This CDR3 reads CASSLQSYEQYF. The CDR3 DNA reads as TGTGCCAGCAGCTTGCAGAGCTACGAGCAGTACTTC. The variable domain in full, with the rest retrieved from reference TRBV7-2 and TRBJ2-7, is GAGVSQSPSNKVTEKGKDVELRCDPISGHTALYWYRQSLGQGLEFLIYFQGNSAPDKSGLPSDRFSAERTGGSVSTLTIQRTQQEDSAVYLCASSLQSYEQYFGPGTRLTVT.